The 32 T cell receptor beta chains in this list originate from one sample, sequenced in a study of shared clonotypes between healthy human individuals. TCRdb's table, derived via immunoSEQ multiplex PCR, lists solely in-frame clones and lacks some. This table holds some 1.5 million clones, more than 95% found once. Source material: naive CD4+ T cells sorted from blood. Subset given: CD45RA+ positively selected. These receptors all stem from a man aged 25-45 years in good health.

This clone showed up just once. The chain links TRBV4-2 to TRBJ2-3; no definite D call. Looked up from germline, CDR1 is LGHNA and CDR2 is YNFKEQ. The CDR3 sequence is 16 residues long. The V end was cut by 1 base, the J end by 0 bases, with 11 bases between. The DNA for the CDR3 is TGTGCCAGCAGCCAAGGAGGTGACGTAAGCACAGATACGCAGTATTTT. Its translation: CASSQGGDVSTDTQYF.

V gene TRBV15 combines with J gene TRBJ2-1; D ambiguous. The CDR3 is made up of 14 amino acids. Germline CDR1 is LNHNV and CDR2 is YYDKDF (reference sequence). Trimming removed 5 bases at V and 2 bases at J, with 10 bases between. CDR3 sequence reads: CATSSAETYNEQFF. DNA of the CDR3: TGTGCCACCAGCTCCGCGGAAACCTACAATGAGCAGTTCTTC.

The rearrangement joins TRBV4-1 to TRBJ1-4; tentative D call: TRBD1 (5 bases). This CDR3 comprises 16 residues. Germline V CDR1 and CDR2: MGHRA, YSYEKL. Deletions cut 4 bases from V and 3 bases from J, with 15 bases between. For the CDR3, the DNA is TGCGCCAGCAGCCGCACGCAGTTGGGGGCTAATGAAAAACTGTTTTTT. It encodes CASSRTQLGANEKLFF.

This chain joins TRBV6-5 and TRBJ1-2; unclear D gene. The V gene's germline CDR1 is MNHEY and CDR2 SVGAGI. V lost 6 bases to trimming and J lost 4 bases, with 12 bases between them. This CDR3 is built from 13 residues. The DNA of the CDR3 is TGTGCCAGCAGCCCCACGGGTTTCTATGGCTACACCTTC. Translating gives CASSPTGFYGYTF.

The chain joins TRBV19 to TRBJ1-5; D gene ambiguous. The germline V gene has CDR1 LNHDA and CDR2 SQIVND (reference sequence). This CDR3 region has 14 residues. The V end lost 3 bases, the J end lost 3 bases, and 9 bases lay between the germline ends. CDR3 sequence: CASSMLGDNQPQHF. The CDR3 DNA reads TGTGCCAGTAGTATGCTCGGGGACAATCAGCCCCAGCATTTT.

The chain links TRBV6-5 to TRBJ2-2; possible D gene TRBD1, 5 bases. Trimming removed 11 bases at V and 1 base at J, with 11 bases between. The CDR3 is made up of 13 amino acids. Germline-derived CDR1 and CDR2 are MNHEY and SVGAGI. CDR3 coding DNA: TGTGCCGGAAAAACAGGGAACACCGGGGAGCTGTTTTTT. This encodes CAGKTGNTGELFF.

The V gene is TRBV7-9, the J gene TRBJ2-7; 11 bases match TRBD1. This CDR3 spans 16 amino acids. Germline lookup yields CDR1 SEHNR and CDR2 FQNEAQ (reference sequence). The V gene end was trimmed by 4 bases and the J gene end by 6 bases; junction bases not matched to a gene: 11. Written as DNA, the CDR3 is TGTGCCAGCAGCTCGAGGGGGACAGGGGGATCCGGCGAGCAGTACTTC. This sequence encodes CASSSRGTGGSGEQYF.

The rearrangement joins TRBV28 to TRBJ2-3; D is uncertain. V was trimmed by 6 bases and J by 0 bases, leaving 13 bases between them. This CDR3 spans 15 amino acids. CDR1 MDHEN and CDR2 SYDVKM come from the germline V gene. The CDR3, as DNA: TGTGCCAGCAGCCTCCCCCCCCCGAGCACAGATACGCAGTATTTT. Translating gives CASSLPPPSTDTQYF.

CDR3 region: CATRGQGVEKLFF. DNA for the CDR3: TGTGCCACTCGGGGACAGGGAGTTGAAAAACTGTTTTTT. The rearrangement links TRBV6-5 to TRBJ1-4, with 9 nucleotides matching TRBD1. CDR1 is MNHEY and CDR2 is SVGAGI in the germline V gene. The CDR3 is 13 residues long. V dropped 10 bases and J dropped 7; count of bases not matched to a gene: 7.

This clone was seen a single time. The chain has TRBV9 and TRBJ2-7, with D perhaps being TRBD1 or TRBD2 (5 bases each). Looked up from germline, CDR1 is SGDLS and CDR2 is YYNGEE. The V and J ends lost 4 bases and 4 bases respectively, with 15 bases between them. CDR3 length: 14 residues. The CDR3 reads CASSRGTRGYEQYF. The CDR3, as DNA: TGTGCCAGCAGCAGAGGGACGAGGGGTTACGAGCAGTACTTC.

The V gene is TRBV11-2, the J gene TRBJ1-2; 8 bases are shared with TRBD1. Germline V CDR1 and CDR2: SGHAT, FQNNGV. V lost 3 bases and J lost 2; bases outside the gene matches: 2. CDR3 length equals 14 residues. The chain's CDR3 is CASSLGDRNYGYTF. CDR3 coding DNA: TGTGCCAGCAGCTTGGGGGACAGGAACTATGGCTACACCTTC.

This sequence joins TRBV29-1 and TRBJ1-4, with 9 bases aligning to TRBD1. Germline V gene data show CDR1 as SQVTM and CDR2 as ANQGSEA. The J segment lost 7 bases and the V segment lost 4 bases, leaving 4 bases of the junction unmatched. The CDR3 has 13 residues. This CDR3 is CSVADRGFEKLFF. The DNA of the CDR3 is TGCAGCGTTGCGGACAGGGGATTTGAAAAACTGTTTTTT.

This sequence joins TRBV7-9 and TRBJ2-7; D gene ambiguous. The CDR3 has 12 residues. V was shortened by 5 bases and J by 0 bases, with 5 bases between the two germline ends. Germline assignment: CDR1 SEHNR and CDR2 FQNEAQ (reference sequence). The CDR3: CASSHFSYEQYF. CDR3 in DNA: TGTGCCAGCAGCCACTTCTCCTACGAGCAGTACTTC.

The chain employs TRBV30 and TRBJ1-1; the D is unclear. This CDR3 has 14 amino acids. The V gene lost 3 bases and the J gene lost 3 bases, with 14 bases spanning the gap. Germline loops: CDR1 GTSNPN, CDR2 SVGIG (reference sequence). The CDR3 DNA reads TGTGCCTGGAGGGCTCGATGGGTTGACACTGAAGCTTTCTTT. This translates into CAWRARWVDTEAFF.

The J gene is TRBJ1-5, the V gene TRBV7-2; 9 nucleotides match TRBD1. CDR3 length: 16 amino acids. The trim removed 3 bases at V and 4 bases at J, leaving 7 bases unmatched. Germline lookup yields CDR1 SGHTA and CDR2 FQGNSA. CDR3 sequence reads: CASSLRGTGRNQPQHF. The DNA of the CDR3 is TGTGCCAGCAGCTTGAGGGGGACAGGGAGGAATCAGCCCCAGCATTTT.

This chain joins TRBV5-1 and TRBJ1-3, with a possible D match to TRBD1 (5 bases). V lost 5 bases to trimming and J lost 2 bases, with 14 bases between them. This CDR3 spans 15 amino acids. Germline V gene lookup returns CDR1 SGHRS and CDR2 YFSETQ. The DNA of the CDR3 is TGCGCCAGCAGGGTCTCGTCGGGGGCTGGAAACACCATATATTTT. Amino acids: CASRVSSGAGNTIYF.

The genes are TRBV11-2 and TRBJ2-1; D is perhaps TRBD2 (6 bases). The germline V gene has CDR1 SGHAT and CDR2 FQNNGV. V lost 1 base and J 0 bases, leaving 10 bases between the germline ends. The CDR3 totals 16 residues. CDR3 nucleotide sequence: TGTGCCAGCAGCTTAGTAGGCGGGAACTCCTACAATGAGCAGTTCTTC. The encoded protein is CASSLVGGNSYNEQFF.

The V gene is TRBV4-1, the J gene TRBJ2-1; 14 bases align to TRBD2. The CDR3 has 17 residues. Germline V gene sequence: CDR1 MGHRA, CDR2 YSYEKL. J lost 5 bases, V lost 3 bases, and 6 bases had no gene match. CDR3 protein: CASSQSVGLAGDNEQFF. DNA for the CDR3: TGCGCCAGCAGCCAGTCGGTGGGACTAGCGGGAGACAATGAGCAGTTCTTC.

This clone was counted a single time. The chain links TRBV4-1 to TRBJ2-2, with 9 bases that match TRBD1. V shed 4 bases and J 6 bases; nucleotides not matched to a gene: 6. This CDR3 has 15 residues. CDR1 and CDR2 from the germline V gene are MGHRA and YSYEKL. The CDR3 here is CASSPGQGYPGELFF. Here the CDR3 DNA reads TGCGCCAGCAGCCCGGGACAGGGTTACCCCGGGGAGCTGTTTTTT.

This sequence joins TRBV2 and TRBJ2-7; 8 nucleotides match TRBD1. The germline CDR1 and CDR2 sequences are SNHLY and FYNNEI. V lost 5 bases and J lost 12; bases outside the gene matches: 15. The CDR3 contains 14 residues. CDR3 loop: CASSLNGQGRRWYF. The CDR3 DNA sequence: TGTGCCAGCAGTCTTAATGGACAGGGTCGACGATGGTACTTC. The whole variable domain, remainder taken from reference TRBV2 and TRBJ2-7, is EPEVTQTPSHQVTQMGQEVILRCVPISNHLYFYWYRQILGQKVEFLVSFYNNEISEKSEIFDDQFSVERPDGSNFTLKIRSTKLEDSAMYFCASSLNGQGRRWYFGPGTRLTVT.

This clone was recorded once. This sequence joins TRBV14 and TRBJ2-1, with unresolved D. This CDR3 has 15 residues. V shed 0 bases and J shed 6 bases, with 12 bases lying between them. Germline V lookup: CDR1 SGHDN, CDR2 FVKESK. The CDR3 here is CASSQDLNRVNEQFF. The CDR3 DNA follows: TGTGCCAGCAGCCAAGATCTGAACCGCGTCAATGAGCAGTTCTTC.

This chain links TRBV5-4 with TRBJ1-5; no reliable D call. The ends were cut back, 2 bases at V and 6 bases at J, with 30 bases in the middle. This CDR3 contains 20 residues. Germline V gene data show CDR1 as SGHNT and CDR2 as YYREEE (reference sequence). CDR3 sequence: CASSLGQTRMPTICSQPQHF. The DNA for the CDR3 is TGTGCCAGCAGCTTAGGCCAGACACGTATGCCGACCATCTGCAGTCAGCCCCAGCATTTT.

V usage is TRBV5-1 and J usage is TRBJ2-7; D is unclear. V was shortened by 5 bases and J by 3 bases, with 12 bases between the two germline ends. This CDR3 region has 13 residues. The germline V gene has CDR1 SGHRS and CDR2 YFSETQ. CDR3 nucleotides: TGCGCCAGCAGGGGTAATGGCGGCTACGAGCAGTACTTC. This sequence encodes CASRGNGGYEQYF.

Comments on this clone: At the DNA level, this CDR3 is encoded by other sequences in the same sample as well. V and J are TRBV4-3 and TRBJ2-3; tentative D call: TRBD2 (6 bases). The germline V gene has CDR1 LGHNA and CDR2 YSLEER. Trimming took 3 bases from V and 4 from J, leaving 8 bases between them. The CDR3 has 13 residues. CDR3 sequence reads: CASSQEGADTQYF. CDR3 nucleotides: TGCGCCAGCAGCCAGGAGGGAGCAGATACGCAGTATTTT.

The chain couples TRBV6-4 to TRBJ2-3, with TRBD2 as a possible D gene (5 bases). Trimming removed 0 bases from V and 7 bases from J, with 11 bases in between. Germline V gene lookup returns CDR1 MRHNA and CDR2 SNTAGT. This CDR3 has 14 residues. CDR3 sequence reads: CASSDSGSANTQYF. CDR3 DNA: TGTGCCAGCAGTGACTCGGGTAGCGCGAATACGCAGTATTTT.

The V call is TRBV18, the J call TRBJ1-3; D call uncertain. V was trimmed by 3 bases and J by 4 bases, leaving 7 bases between them. The CDR3 extends over 13 amino acids. Germline CDR1 and CDR2: KGHSH and LQKENI. The CDR3 bases are TGTGCCAGCTCACCGACCCTAGGAAACACCATATATTTT. Its translation: CASSPTLGNTIYF.

The chain carries TRBV6-1 and TRBJ1-1; D call uncertain. V lost 2 bases and J 5 bases, leaving 15 bases between the germline ends. Germline V gives CDR1 MNHNS, CDR2 SASEGT. CDR3 size: 15 residues. CDR3 protein: CASSELVLGSTEAFF. The CDR3 region has the DNA TGTGCCAGCAGTGAACTCGTTTTGGGGTCTACTGAAGCTTTCTTT.

The V gene is TRBV28, the J gene TRBJ1-2; perhaps TRBD1 as D (5 bases). The germline V and J ends were trimmed by 7 bases and 8 bases, with 17 bases remaining between them. There are 13 residues in the CDR3. Germline CDR1 and CDR2: MDHEN and SYDVKM. The CDR3: CASIMQGRFGYTF. The DNA for the CDR3 is TGTGCCAGCATTATGCAGGGACGGTTCGGCTACACCTTC.

This clone was counted once. V and J are TRBV6-5 and TRBJ2-7, with a weak D call TRBD1 (5 bases). The CDR3 runs to 14 residues. Germline V CDR1 and CDR2: MNHEY, SVGAGI. Trimming removed 6 bases from V and 7 bases from J, with 19 bases in between. The CDR3 sequence: CASRPGPGPREQYF. In DNA form, the CDR3 reads TGTGCCAGCAGGCCCGGTCCAGGGCCCAGAGAGCAGTACTTC.

Here the CDR3 reads CASNGIAFDEQFF. DNA for the CDR3: TGTGCCAGCAACGGAATAGCGTTCGATGAGCAGTTCTTC. The J gene is TRBJ2-1, the V gene TRBV6-1; the D gene is possibly TRBD2 (5 bases). The V end lost 7 bases, the J end lost 8 bases, and 15 bases lay between the germline ends. Germline V lookup: CDR1 MNHNS, CDR2 SASEGT. This CDR3 has 13 residues.

This clone was detected only once. The chain is built from TRBV5-4 and TRBJ2-2; D is ambiguous. Germline CDR1 is SGHNT and CDR2 is YYREEE (reference sequence). V dropped 4 bases and J dropped 5 bases, with 21 bases sitting between them. CDR3 length equals 17 residues. The CDR3 bases are TGTGCCAGCAGCCTCATTGAAGAATGGACCGAAACCGGGGAGCTGTTTTTT. Translating gives CASSLIEEWTETGELFF.

The chain links TRBV7-2 to TRBJ2-4; TRBD2 matches at 9 bases. Trimming took 0 bases from V and 0 from J; bases not matched to a gene: 15. The CDR3 has 21 residues. Germline V CDR1 and CDR2: SGHTA, FQGNSA. The CDR3 reads CASSLALAGKGMGLAKNIQYF. CDR3 sequence (DNA): TGTGCCAGCAGCTTAGCCCTAGCGGGGAAAGGAATGGGTTTAGCCAAAAACATTCAGTACTTC.